What follows are 17 T cell receptor beta chains derived from one specimen sequenced in a study of post-analysis software for immune sequencing data. General study points: Patients had higher frequencies than controls of roughly 5 TRBV segments, including TRBV5-6, TRBV5-1 and TRBV20-1.

Their cognate antigens are unknown. Researchers reported that TCR beta cDNA libraries carried unique molecular identifiers. In TCRdb, the PCR reads were re-called with MiXCR into one record per CDR3 protein. Of approximately 690,000 distinct CDR3 sequences in the sample, more than 50% were seen once. The sequenced sample was blood. These receptors originate from a girl aged 2-9 years with multiple sclerosis.

The CDR3 protein is CASFGDRSSYNEQFF. In DNA form, the CDR3 reads TGTGCCAGCTTCGGGGACAGGAGCTCCTACAATGAGCAGTTCTTC. This chain joins TRBV11-2 and TRBJ2-1; 8 bases align to TRBD1. Trimming removed 8 bases from V and 0 bases from J; junction bases left unmatched: 6. CDR3 size: 15 residues. CDR1 and CDR2 from the germline V gene are SGHAT and FQNNGV.

V usage is TRBV7-2 and J usage is TRBJ2-1; 8 bases are a match to TRBD2. The CDR3 is 15 residues long. CDR1 is SGHTA and CDR2 is FQGNSA in the germline V gene. Unmatched junction bases numbered 4, after V lost 1 base and J lost 5 bases. DNA of the CDR3: TGTGCCAGCAGCTTAGAACCGGGGGGGCACAATGAGCAGTTCTTC. As protein: CASSLEPGGHNEQFF.

DNA for the CDR3: TGTGCCAGCAGCATACAGGGCAATGAGCAGTTCTTC. This translates into CASSIQGNEQFF. This chain uses TRBV13 with TRBJ2-1, with a tentative D call TRBD1 (6 bases). This CDR3 spans 12 amino acids. V lost 5 bases to trimming and J lost 6 bases, with 8 bases between them. Per the germline V gene, CDR1 is PRHDT and CDR2 is FYEKMQ (reference sequence).

A few counts support this clonotype. The chain joins TRBV5-1 to TRBJ2-1, with 15 nucleotides matching TRBD2. This CDR3 has 18 residues. The trim removed 0 bases at V and 10 bases at J, leaving 11 bases unmatched. In germline, CDR1 is SGHRS, CDR2 YFSETQ. CDR3 loop: CASSLDSRTSGRVGEQFF. DNA for the CDR3: TGCGCCAGCAGCTTGGATTCTAGGACTAGCGGGAGGGTAGGAGAGCAGTTCTTC.

This clonotype has only a few counts. The chain carries TRBV7-2 and TRBJ2-7; no firm D call. Germline assignment: CDR1 SGHTA and CDR2 FQGNSA. V was pared by 0 bases and J by 6 bases, with 3 bases between. CDR3 length equals 11 residues. Here the CDR3 DNA reads TGTGCCAGCAGCTTAGCGGTCGAGCAGTACTTC. Protein: CASSLAVEQYF.

The chain combines TRBV5-1 with TRBJ2-2, with D possibly TRBD2 on 6 matching bases. Germline lookup yields CDR1 SGHRS and CDR2 YFSETQ. Trimming left V 4 bases short and J 0 bases short, with 10 bases between. There are 15 residues in the CDR3. The CDR3 loop reads CASSAGGTNTGELFF. The CDR3 region has the DNA TGCGCCAGCAGCGCGGGCGGGACGAACACCGGGGAGCTGTTTTTT. The variable domain in full, with the rest retrieved from reference TRBV5-1 and TRBJ2-2, is KAGVTQTPRYLIKTRGQQVTLSCSPISGHRSVSWYQQTPGQGLQFLFEYFSETQRNKGNFPGRFSGRQFSNSRSEMNVSTLELGDSALYLCASSAGGTNTGELFFGEGSRLTVL.

This clonotype has more than one count but fewer than ten. J is TRBJ2-7 and V is TRBV25-1; D is ambiguous. The CDR3 runs 12 residues. CDR1 MGHDK and CDR2 SYGVNS come from the germline V gene. The germline V and J ends were trimmed by 3 bases and 4 bases, with 7 bases remaining between them. Written as DNA, the CDR3 is TGTGCCAGCAGTGAGTCCGGGTACGAGCAGTACTTC. It translates to CASSESGYEQYF.

The chain couples TRBV5-1 to TRBJ1-1; D might be TRBD1 (6 bases). The V and J ends lost 4 bases and 6 bases respectively, with 16 bases between them. The CDR3 contains 14 residues. CDR1 and CDR2 (germline): SGHRS, YFSETQ. CDR3 sequence reads: CASSADSPGAEAFF. In nucleotides, the CDR3 is TGCGCCAGCAGCGCGGACAGCCCGGGCGCTGAAGCTTTCTTT.

Concerning this clonotype itself: Germline and junction disagree at one end, which may indicate a read error. The V gene is TRBV6-4, the J gene TRBJ2-3, with 7 bases matching TRBD2. CDR3 size: 15 residues. CDR1 MRHNA and CDR2 SNTAGT come from the germline V gene. The CDR3 reads CASSTAGEATDAQYF. CDR3 bases: TGTGCCAGCAGTACCGCGGGGGAGGCCACAGATGCGCAGTATTTT.

This clonotype was observed a few times. V usage is TRBV15 and J usage is TRBJ1-2; 11 nucleotides line up with TRBD1. Germline V gene lookup returns CDR1 LNHNV and CDR2 YYDKDF (reference sequence). The J segment lost 8 bases and the V segment lost 0 bases, leaving 5 bases of the junction unmatched. The CDR3 sequence is 15 residues long. CDR3: CATSRDRDRGKGYTF. DNA of the CDR3: TGTGCCACCAGCAGAGATCGGGACAGGGGGAAGGGCTACACCTTC.

The chain joins TRBV27 to TRBJ2-7; D tentatively reads TRBD1 or TRBD2 (5 bases each). Germline lookup yields CDR1 MNHEY and CDR2 SMNVEV (reference sequence). The CDR3 consists of 11 residues. The germline V and J ends were trimmed by 8 bases and 6 bases, with 11 bases remaining between them. Here the CDR3 DNA reads TGTGCCAGCGGTGGGACCCCCGAGCAGTACTTC. Protein sequence: CASGGTPEQYF.

The rearrangement uses TRBV20-1 and TRBJ2-3; TRBD2 agrees at 8 bases. Per germline, CDR1 DFQATT and CDR2 SNEGSKA (reference sequence). The CDR3 runs 14 residues. V lost 5 bases and J lost 3; bases outside the gene matches: 7. CDR3 nucleotide sequence: TGCAGTGCTGGGACCGGGACTAGAACAGATACGCAGTATTTT. Protein sequence: CSAGTGTRTDTQYF.

V is TRBV7-2 and J is TRBJ2-5; 10 bases agree with TRBD2. This CDR3 spans 16 amino acids. The junction had 9 bases not matched to a gene; V was cut back by 3 bases and J by 5 bases. CDR1 is SGHTA, CDR2 FQGNSA, per germline. Written as DNA, the CDR3 is TGTGCCAGCAGCTTTTGGCTAGCGGGGGCCGGGGAGACCCAGTACTTC. Translation: CASSFWLAGAGETQYF.

This clonotype turned up a few times. The genes are TRBV7-9 and TRBJ2-1; D gene ambiguous. CDR1 and CDR2 from the germline V gene are SEHNR and FQNEAQ (reference sequence). With 5 bases removed from V and 5 bases from J, the gap between germline ends came to 19 bases. The CDR3 is 16 residues long. The CDR3 loop is CASSRVSLGPDNEQFF. The CDR3 DNA sequence: TGTGCCAGCAGCCGCGTTTCTTTGGGTCCGGACAATGAGCAGTTCTTC.

The V gene is TRBV29-1, the J gene TRBJ1-2, with 7 bases that match TRBD1. The trim removed 7 bases at V and 6 bases at J, leaving 5 bases unmatched. Germline CDR1 SQVTM, CDR2 ANQGSEA. The CDR3 loop spans 11 amino acids. DNA for the CDR3: TGCAGCGCTTACGGACAGGATGGCTACACCTTC. Encoded protein: CSAYGQDGYTF.

This clonotype has only a few counts. This rearrangement joins TRBV4-1 to TRBJ1-2; 8 bases match TRBD1. CDR3 length equals 14 residues. CDR1 and CDR2 (germline): MGHRA, YSYEKL. V gave up 3 bases and J gave up 2 bases; unmatched junction bases: 2. Here the CDR3 reads CASSQGQANYGYTF. CDR3 sequence (DNA): TGCGCCAGCAGCCAGGGACAGGCGAACTATGGCTACACCTTC.

J is TRBJ2-5 and V is TRBV5-4, with 10 bases identical to TRBD2. Germline V CDR1 and CDR2: SGHNT, YYREEE (reference sequence). CDR3 length equals 14 residues. The trim removed 2 bases at V and 5 bases at J, leaving 3 bases unmatched. Written as DNA, the CDR3 is TGTGCCAGCAGCTTAGCGGGAGGGATGGAGACCCAGTACTTC. This encodes CASSLAGGMETQYF.